Shown below are 29 T cell receptor beta chains from a single sample sequenced in a study of PD-L1 blockade in urothelial cancer. Using immunoSEQ multiplex PCR, the repertoire was profiled, and TCRdb retains in-frame clones only, with some absent. The sample has 35,000 to 55,000 clones, around 80% seen once. The material was PBMCs, obtained around atezolizumab (anti-PD-L1) treatment. The receptor source for this set is a man aged 70-80 years with urothelial cancer.

This clone has a single count. The genes are TRBV7-9 and TRBJ2-1; 8 nucleotides match TRBD2. The germline V gene has CDR1 SEHNR and CDR2 FQNEAQ (reference sequence). Trimming took 5 bases from V and 5 from J; bases not matched to a gene: 5. The CDR3 extends over 14 amino acids. CDR3 nucleotide sequence: TGTGCCAGCAGCCGAGGACTAGCTGACAATGAGCAGTTCTTC. This gives the protein CASSRGLADNEQFF.

This chain links TRBV4-3 with TRBJ1-5; D is perhaps TRBD1 (6 bases). Trimming removed 4 bases at V and 2 bases at J, with 18 bases between. Germline CDR1 and CDR2: LGHNA and YSLEER. The CDR3 loop spans 17 amino acids. The CDR3 bases are TGCGCCAGCAGCCCTTCCGGGGGGGACATAGGCAATCAGCCCCAGCATTTT. Protein: CASSPSGGDIGNQPQHF.

The chain combines TRBV13 with TRBJ2-7; TRBD2 matches 10 bases. The CDR3 runs to 15 residues. Germline loops: CDR1 PRHDT, CDR2 FYEKMQ (reference sequence). V was pared by 5 bases and J by 4 bases, with 8 bases of the junction left unmatched. CDR3 residues: CASSPKRGGRYEQYF. The CDR3 bases are TGTGCCAGCAGCCCAAAGCGGGGGGGCCGGTACGAGCAGTACTTC.

The CDR3 nucleotides are TGTGCCACCCAGGGGCTGACAGGGGGATACGAGCAGTACTTC. It encodes CATQGLTGGYEQYF. This sequence joins TRBV2 and TRBJ2-5; 9 bases match TRBD1. The J call is doubtful: the DNA matches TRBJ2-7 better. Germline values: CDR1 SNHLY, CDR2 FYNNEI. This CDR3 contains 14 residues.

This chain links TRBV5-4 with TRBJ1-3; TRBD1 matches at 8 bases. The CDR3 sequence is 15 residues long. From germline, CDR1 is SGHNT and CDR2 YYREEE (reference sequence). The V and J ends lost 2 bases and 1 base, in that order; junction bases with no gene match: 2. Written as DNA, the CDR3 is TGTGCCAGCAGCTTAGACAGGGGTTCTGGAAACACCATATATTTT. Its protein is CASSLDRGSGNTIYF.

The V gene is TRBV13, the J gene TRBJ2-1; 7 bases map to TRBD2. This CDR3 comprises 13 residues. Germline V CDR1 and CDR2: PRHDT, FYEKMQ (reference sequence). V dropped 3 bases and J dropped 7; count of bases not matched to a gene: 3. CDR3 DNA sequence: TGTGCCAGCAGCTTGACTAGCCGGAATGAGCAGTTCTTC. Amino acid sequence: CASSLTSRNEQFF. The full variable domain, its missing parts supplied by reference TRBV13 and TRBJ2-1, is AAGVIQSPRHLIKEKRETATLKCYPIPRHDTVYWYQQGPGQDPQFLISFYEKMQSDKGSIPDRFSAQQFSDYHSELNMSSLELGDSALYFCASSLTSRNEQFFGPGTRLTVL.

CDR3 amino acids: CASSLSLAGKNIQYF. CDR3 bases: TGTGCCAGCAGTTTAAGTCTAGCGGGGAAAAACATTCAGTACTTC. This chain links TRBV28 with TRBJ2-4; 9 bases map to TRBD2. The V segment lost 2 bases and the J segment 4 bases; nucleotides outside the gene matches: 3. Per germline, CDR1 MDHEN and CDR2 SYDVKM. This CDR3 contains 15 residues.

The V call is TRBV4-2, the J call TRBJ1-2, with TRBD1 identical over 7 bases. The CDR3 totals 15 residues. Germline V gene sequence: CDR1 LGHNA, CDR2 YNFKEQ. The J segment lost 0 bases and the V segment lost 4 bases, leaving 5 bases of the junction unmatched. This CDR3 is CASSPGDSPNYGYTF. The CDR3 DNA follows: TGTGCCAGCAGCCCCGGGGACAGTCCTAACTATGGCTACACCTTC.

This clone was seen once. The J gene is TRBJ2-7, the V gene TRBV9; TRBD2 might be the D (5 bases). Trimming left V 2 bases short and J 3 bases short, with 12 bases between. Germline V gene sequence: CDR1 SGDLS, CDR2 YYNGEE. There are 14 residues in the CDR3. The CDR3, as DNA: TGTGCCAGCAGCGTGGGGAGAGATCTCTACGAGCAGTACTTC. Protein sequence: CASSVGRDLYEQYF.

The genes are TRBV18 and TRBJ2-1; 13 bases align to TRBD2. The germline gives CDR1 KGHSH, CDR2 LQKENI. The CDR3 sequence is 16 residues long. V shed 2 bases and J 4 bases; nucleotides not matched to a gene: 2. The DNA for the CDR3 is TGTGCCAGCTCACCAGGGACTAGCGGGGCTTACAATGAGCAGTTCTTC. This sequence encodes CASSPGTSGAYNEQFF.

V gene TRBV6-1 combines with J gene TRBJ1-6, with 10 bases lining up with TRBD1. This CDR3 is built from 15 residues. In germline, CDR1 is MNHNS, CDR2 SASEGT. The J segment lost 6 bases and the V segment lost 7 bases, leaving 6 bases of the junction unmatched. CDR3 coding DNA: TGTGCCAGCACCCGAGGGGACAGGGGTAATTCACCCCTCCACTTT. It encodes CASTRGDRGNSPLHF.

V gene TRBV7-9 combines with J gene TRBJ1-5; D might be TRBD1 (5 bases). Germline CDR1 reads SEHNR; CDR2 reads FQNEAQ (reference sequence). This CDR3 contains 13 residues. The V and J ends lost 5 bases and 5 bases respectively, with 10 bases between them. CDR3 in amino acids: CASSQGRDQPQHF. In nucleotides, the CDR3 is TGTGCCAGCAGCCAGGGAAGGGATCAGCCCCAGCATTTT.

The chain carries TRBV28 and TRBJ2-2, with no clear D. There are 12 residues in the CDR3. Looked up from germline, CDR1 is MDHEN and CDR2 is SYDVKM. V lost 5 bases and J lost 4, with 5 bases in between. CDR3 sequence (DNA): TGTGCCAGCAGTCGGTCCACCGGGGAGCTGTTTTTT. Its translation is CASSRSTGELFF.

This sequence joins TRBV7-2 and TRBJ1-1; perhaps TRBD1 as D (6 bases). V was shortened by 4 bases and J by 4 bases, with 16 bases between the two germline ends. Germline values: CDR1 SGHTA, CDR2 FQGNSA. The length of the CDR3 is 15 residues. This CDR3 reads CASSSRGGSGTEAFF. The CDR3 DNA reads TGTGCCAGCAGCTCGCGAGGGGGATCAGGCACTGAAGCTTTCTTT.

The chain couples TRBV4-2 to TRBJ2-7; tentatively, D is TRBD2 (5 bases). Germline lookup yields CDR1 LGHNA and CDR2 YNFKEQ. With 0 bases removed from V and 3 bases from J, the gap between germline ends came to 12 bases. The CDR3 consists of 15 residues. In nucleotides, the CDR3 is TGTGCCAGCAGCCAAGATGGCGACTACAGCTACGAGCAGTACTTC. It codes for CASSQDGDYSYEQYF.

The rearrangement links TRBV9 to TRBJ2-7, with TRBD2 identical over 11 bases. CDR1 and CDR2 (germline): SGDLS, YYNGEE. The CDR3 has 15 residues. V shed 3 bases, J shed 7 bases, and the junction held 9 bases outside the gene matches. The CDR3 loop reads CASSAYTGLAVEQYF. The DNA for the CDR3 is TGTGCCAGCAGCGCCTATACGGGACTAGCGGTTGAGCAGTACTTC.

The chain employs TRBV29-1 and TRBJ2-5; 8 bases are shared with TRBD1. The J call may be in error: the DNA end matches TRBJ2-7 better. The germline V gene encodes CDR1 SQVTM and CDR2 ANQGSEA. The CDR3 totals 14 residues. This chain's CDR3 is CSVEVGQGRTEQYF. CDR3 in DNA: TGCAGCGTTGAAGTCGGACAGGGCAGGACCGAGCAGTACTTC.

J is TRBJ2-1 and V is TRBV7-2, with 7 positions matching TRBD1. Trimming at V came to 1 base and at J to 6 bases, leaving 6 bases not matched to a gene. In germline, CDR1 is SGHTA, CDR2 FQGNSA. The CDR3 extends over 15 amino acids. This CDR3 reads CASSLEQGRTNEQFF. The CDR3 DNA reads as TGTGCCAGCAGCTTAGAACAGGGGCGCACCAATGAGCAGTTCTTC. The variable domain in full, completed from reference TRBV7-2 and TRBJ2-1, reads GAGVSQSPSNKVTEKGKDVELRCDPISGHTALYWYRQSLGQGLEFLIYFQGNSAPDKSGLPSDRFSAERTGGSVSTLTIQRTQQEDSAVYLCASSLEQGRTNEQFFGPGTRLTVL.

V is TRBV6-1 and J is TRBJ1-6, with D unclear. V lost 4 bases to trimming and J lost 6 bases, with 13 bases between them. Germline V gives CDR1 MNHNS, CDR2 SASEGT. The CDR3 runs to 15 residues. CDR3 DNA: TGTGCCAGCAGTGGGAGAAAGTTGGGTAATTCACCCCTCCACTTT. Its translation: CASSGRKLGNSPLHF.

V gene TRBV5-5 combines with J gene TRBJ1-2, with D possibly TRBD1 on 5 matching bases. This CDR3 region has 14 residues. V was clipped by 0 bases and J by 8 bases, with 14 bases between them. Per the germline V gene, CDR1 is SGHKS and CDR2 is YYEKEE (reference sequence). The CDR3 sequence: CASSLGQSSYGYTF. CDR3 coding DNA: TGTGCCAGCAGCTTGGGACAGTCGTCCTACGGCTACACCTTC. Full variable domain (rest looked up from reference TRBV5-5 and TRBJ1-2): DAGVTQSPTHLIKTRGQQVTLRCSPISGHKSVSWYQQVLGQGPQFIFQYYEKEERGRGNFPDRFSARQFPNYSSELNVNALLLGDSALYLCASSLGQSSYGYTFGSGTRLTVV.

The chain recombines TRBV7-2 with TRBJ2-7; 10 bases match TRBD1. Germline values: CDR1 SGHTA, CDR2 FQGNSA. Trimming at V came to 4 bases and at J to 3 bases, leaving 6 bases not matched to a gene. This CDR3 contains 15 residues. The CDR3 DNA reads TGTGCCAGCAGCTCCCGAGGGGACAGGGGCTACGAGCAGTACTTC. Translated, it gives CASSSRGDRGYEQYF.

The DNA of the CDR3 is TGTGCCAGCAGCTTATACGGAGCCGTCAATAACTATGGCTACACCTTC. Protein sequence: CASSLYGAVNNYGYTF. The gene calls are TRBV13 and TRBJ1-2; D is undetermined. Per germline, CDR1 PRHDT and CDR2 FYEKMQ (reference sequence). V gave up 2 bases and J gave up 1 base, with 14 bases separating them. The CDR3 contains 16 residues.

This chain connects TRBV5-1 to TRBJ2-3; D gene ambiguous. The CDR3 is made up of 13 amino acids. Germline V gene sequence: CDR1 SGHRS, CDR2 YFSETQ. Trimming removed 3 bases at V and 2 bases at J, with 7 bases between. CDR3 nucleotide sequence: TGCGCCAGCAGCTCACAAAACACAGATACGCAGTATTTT. Amino acids: CASSSQNTDTQYF. Full variable domain (rest looked up from reference TRBV5-1 and TRBJ2-3): KAGVTQTPRYLIKTRGQQVTLSCSPISGHRSVSWYQQTPGQGLQFLFEYFSETQRNKGNFPGRFSGRQFSNSRSEMNVSTLELGDSALYLCASSSQNTDTQYFGPGTRLTVL.

The chain links TRBV2 to TRBJ1-5; weak D call: TRBD1 (5 bases). Trimming shortened V by 2 bases and J by 6 bases, and 14 bases separated the two germline ends. Germline V gene lookup returns CDR1 SNHLY and CDR2 FYNNEI. CDR3 length: 15 residues. The CDR3 coding sequence is TGTGCCAGCAGTGAAAGGCCAGATCAGGGTCAGCCCCAGCATTTT. Its protein is CASSERPDQGQPQHF.

V gene TRBV2 combines with J gene TRBJ2-2; TRBD2 might be the D (7 bases). V was shortened by 6 bases and J by 1 base, with 12 bases between the two germline ends. The CDR3 sequence is 15 residues long. Germline V CDR1 and CDR2: SNHLY, FYNNEI. For the CDR3, the DNA is TGTGCCAGCAGAGAGGGGGGGCTGAACACCGGGGAGCTGTTTTTT. It specifies CASREGGLNTGELFF.

The genes are TRBV5-8 and TRBJ2-4, with D possibly being TRBD1 (7 bases). Trimming shortened V by 0 bases and J by 8 bases, and 27 bases separated the two germline ends. This CDR3 region has 19 residues. Germline CDR1 and CDR2: SGHTS and YDEGEE. CDR3 residues: CASSLALPGGRTWGDIQYF. The CDR3 DNA reads TGTGCCAGCAGCTTGGCTCTCCCAGGGGGGAGGACTTGGGGCGACATTCAGTACTTC.

Worth noting for this clone: One end of the junction fails to match germline, which may point to a read error. The chain recombines TRBV2 with TRBJ2-7; 9 bases fit TRBD1. Per germline, CDR1 SNHLY and CDR2 FYNNEI. This CDR3 comprises 12 residues. CDR3 DNA: TGTGCCAGCAGTGAGCTGGGACAGGGCCTCAGCTTC. Protein sequence: CASSELGQGLSF.

This clone was seen just once. V and J are TRBV18 and TRBJ1-5, with a tentative D call TRBD1 (6 bases). The length of the CDR3 is 15 residues. Germline V gene lookup returns CDR1 KGHSH and CDR2 LQKENI. V was clipped by 2 bases and J by 6 bases, with 14 bases between them. CDR3 region: CASSPSTGQGQPQHF. The CDR3 DNA sequence: TGTGCCAGCTCACCATCGACAGGTCAAGGTCAGCCCCAGCATTTT.

This chain uses TRBV10-3 with TRBJ1-2; the D gene is possibly TRBD1 (6 bases). The CDR3 is 14 residues long. Trimming removed 3 bases from V and 5 bases from J, with 13 bases in between. Germline CDR1 reads ENHRY; CDR2 reads SYGVKD. CDR3 amino acids: CAISDERRGYGYTF. The DNA for the CDR3 is TGTGCCATCAGTGACGAGCGAAGGGGGTATGGCTACACCTTC.